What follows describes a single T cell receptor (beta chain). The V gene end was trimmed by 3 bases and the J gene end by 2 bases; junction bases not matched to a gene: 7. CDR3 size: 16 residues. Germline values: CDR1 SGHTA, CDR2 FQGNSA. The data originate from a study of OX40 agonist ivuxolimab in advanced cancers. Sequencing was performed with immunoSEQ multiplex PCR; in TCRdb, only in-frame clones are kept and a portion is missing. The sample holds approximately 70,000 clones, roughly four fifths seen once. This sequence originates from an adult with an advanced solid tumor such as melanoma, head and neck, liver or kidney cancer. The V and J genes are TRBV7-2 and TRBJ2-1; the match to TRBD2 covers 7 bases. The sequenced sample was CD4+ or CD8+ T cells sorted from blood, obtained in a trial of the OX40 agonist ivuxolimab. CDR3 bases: TGTGCCAGCAGCTTCTTCGGAGGGAGGGCCTACAATGAGCAGTTCTTC. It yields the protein CASSFFGGRAYNEQFF.